This T cell receptor beta chain stems from a study of blood T cell repertoires in COVID-19. Across the study: The analysed material was cDNA or gDNA that came from T cells, B-cell-depleted T cells, or PBMCs.

This CDR3 is 15 amino acids long. Trimming took 5 bases from V and 5 from J; bases not matched to a gene: 7. Germline CDR1 reads MDHEN; CDR2 reads SYDVKM. The protocol was immunoSEQ multiplex PCR, while the TCRdb copy is restricted to in-frame clones and leaves out a portion. The sample includes 50,000 to 70,000 clones, roughly 70% of them seen just once. The cohort comprised adults aged roughly 18 to 95 years residing in approximately 25 US areas. It was within 2 weeks before study entry that exposed participants met a COVID-19 case. Sequenced sample: PBMCs or T cells enriched from blood (not recorded which). This clonotype originated in a woman in her sixties or seventies who had been exposed to COVID-19. V gene TRBV28 combines with J gene TRBJ2-5; 11 nucleotides line up with TRBD1. In nucleotides, the CDR3 is TGTGCCAGCAGTGAGGACAGGGGGCAGTGGGAGACCCAGTACTTC. Encoded protein: CASSEDRGQWETQYF.